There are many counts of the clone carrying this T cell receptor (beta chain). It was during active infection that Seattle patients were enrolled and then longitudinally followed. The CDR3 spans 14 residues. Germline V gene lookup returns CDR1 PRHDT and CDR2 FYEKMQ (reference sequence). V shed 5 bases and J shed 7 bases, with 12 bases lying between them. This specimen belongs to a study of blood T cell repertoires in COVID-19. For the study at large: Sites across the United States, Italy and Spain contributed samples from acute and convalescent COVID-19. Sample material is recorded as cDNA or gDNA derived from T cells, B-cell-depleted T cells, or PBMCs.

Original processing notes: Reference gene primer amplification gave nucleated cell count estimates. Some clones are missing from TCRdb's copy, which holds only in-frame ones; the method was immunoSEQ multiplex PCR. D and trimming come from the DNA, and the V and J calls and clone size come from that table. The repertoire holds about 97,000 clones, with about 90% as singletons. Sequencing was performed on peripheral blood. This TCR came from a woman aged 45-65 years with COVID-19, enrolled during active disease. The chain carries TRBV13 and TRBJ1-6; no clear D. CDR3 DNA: TGTGCCAGCAGCCCTTCCTTCGGGAATTCACCCCTCCACTTT. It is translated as CASSPSFGNSPLHF.